Listed below are T cell receptor beta chains from one sample, sequenced in a study of blood T cell repertoires in COVID-19. Sequencing used immunoSEQ multiplex PCR; TCRdb keeps in-frame clones, though not all of them. This table has approximately 310,000 clones, less than 85% appearing once. The sequenced sample was PBMCs or T cells enriched from blood (not recorded which). These receptors all come from a woman in her twenties or thirties who had been exposed to COVID-19. Both conserved end residues are part of each CDR3. The D gene is left open where the match is weak. Clone size appears in some rows only: once, few, many, or a class for an expanded clone.

DNA	CDR3	size	D	J	V	length
TGTGCCACCAGTGATTTGCCCCTTGGCGGGCGGCCCTATGGCTACACCTTC	CATSDLPLGGRPYGYTF	few	.	TRBJ1-2	TRBV24-1	17
TGTGCCAGCAGCCAGGGTATCCGGGATTCACCCCTCCACTTT	CASSQGIRDSPLHF	.	.	TRBJ1-6	TRBV7-9	14
TGCGCCAGCAGTCAATCTTACAGAACATCCCTCGGCTACACCTTC	CASSQSYRTSLGYTF	.	.	TRBJ1-2	TRBV23-1	15
TGTGCCAGCAGCGTAGGAGGGTCCTTTGAGACCCAGTACTTC	CASSVGGSFETQYF	.	.	TRBJ2-5	TRBV9	14
TGTGCCAGCAGTTTAACAGGGGCGCCTACCTACGAGCAGTACTTC	CASSLTGAPTYEQYF	few	TRBD1	TRBJ2-7	TRBV27	15
TGTGCCAGCAGCGGGACCAGGGTAAAAGACACAGATACGCAGTATTTT	CASSGTRVKDTDTQYF	.	.	TRBJ2-3	TRBV9	16
TGTGCCAGCAGCTTAACGAGGGATTCACCCCTCCACTTT	CASSLTRDSPLHF	.	.	TRBJ1-6	TRBV7-3	13
TGTGCCAGCAGTCGATCTCATCAGGGGATTAGCAATCAGCCCCAGCATTTT	CASSRSHQGISNQPQHF	.	.	TRBJ1-5	TRBV6-6	17
TGTGCCAGCAGCTTAAACAGCCAGATGAACACTGAAGCTTTCTTT	CASSLNSQMNTEAFF	.	.	TRBJ1-1	TRBV7-2	15
TGTGCCAGCAGACTAGCGGGAGGGCCTGACGAGCAGTACTTC	CASRLAGGPDEQYF	.	TRBD2	TRBJ2-7	TRBV2	14
TGCGCCAGCAGCCAAGATGAATGGAGCGGGAGCAACAATGAGCAGTTCTTC	CASSQDEWSGSNNEQFF	.	TRBD2	TRBJ2-1	TRBV4-1	17
TGCGCCAGCAGCTTGGCAGGGAACGCTGAAGCTTTCTTT	CASSLAGNAEAFF	.	.	TRBJ1-1	TRBV5-1	13
TGTGCCAGCAGGGACAGGGCCCACCCGAACACTGAAGCTTTCTTT	CASRDRAHPNTEAFF	.	TRBD1	TRBJ1-1	TRBV28	15
TGTGCCAGAAGCGTGGATCGGGGGGACTATGGCTACACCTTC	CARSVDRGDYGYTF	once	.	TRBJ1-2	TRBV5-3	14
TGCGCCAGCAGCGCGGGACAGGGAGGCTACGAGCAGTACTTC	CASSAGQGGYEQYF	few	TRBD1	TRBJ2-7	TRBV5-1	14
TGTGCCAGTAGTACCCGCCGGGAGACCCAGTACTTC	CASSTRRETQYF	.	.	TRBJ2-5	TRBV19	12
TGTGCCAGCAGTGGGACTGCGGGCTGGAGCACAGATACGCAGTATTTT	CASSGTAGWSTDTQYF	.	.	TRBJ2-3	TRBV28	16
TGTGCCAGCAGCTTAACCTCCGGGGGGGTAAGCTCCTACAATGAGCAGTTCTTC	CASSLTSGGVSSYNEQFF	few	TRBD2	TRBJ2-1	TRBV7-3	18
TGTGCCAGTAGTCCGGGACAGGGTCATAATTCACCCCTCCACTTT	CASSPGQGHNSPLHF	.	TRBD1	TRBJ1-6	TRBV19	15
TGTGCCAGCTCGGGGACACGGGCATGGACTAGCGGAGGCCCCAGCACAGATACGCAGTATTTT	CASSGTRAWTSGGPSTDTQYF	.	TRBD2	TRBJ2-3	TRBV27	21